This T cell receptor beta chain comes out of a study of T cell responses to AZD1222 COVID-19 vaccine. Findings and caveats of the study: Mapped onto spike, vaccine-associated CD4 TCRs spanned it and were dominant at 160-218 and 743-854. Among the donors, most were white British and more were female, and clonal diversity was possibly underestimated. Nearly half of spike-specific TCRs reportedly go after variant regions that carry no mutations.

Second-dose recipients at about 4 or about 12 weeks were treated as one pooled group. This clone turned up a few times. Its antigen is unidentified. V lost 3 bases to trimming and J lost 1 base, with 16 bases between them. Germline lookup yields CDR1 KGHSH and CDR2 LQKENI. The length of the CDR3 is 16 residues. Only in-frame clones appear in the TCRdb table, and some are missing; sequencing was by immunoSEQ multiplex PCR. The top ten clones hold roughly 8% of a sample with about 110,000 clones, 90% of them seen once. The sample consisted of peripheral blood, taken 28 days after the second AZD1222 dose. The rearrangement joins TRBV18 to TRBJ2-7; tentative D call: TRBD1 (5 bases). This receptor was obtained from an adult who received the AZD1222 COVID-19 vaccine. Here the CDR3 reads CASSPLVGAPSYEQYF. The CDR3 nucleotides are TGTGCCAGCTCACCCCTGGTAGGGGCCCCATCCTACGAGCAGTACTTC. Full variable domain (missing parts from reference TRBV18 and TRBJ2-7): NAGVMQNPRHLVRRRGQEARLRCSPMKGHSHVYWYRQLPEEGLKFMVYLQKENIIDESGMPKERFSAEFPKEGPSILRIQQVVRGDSAAYFCASSPLVGAPSYEQYFGPGTRLTVT.